This is a list of T cell receptor beta chains from one sample in a study of blood T cell repertoires in COVID-19. TCRdb's table, derived via immunoSEQ multiplex PCR, lists solely in-frame clones and lacks some. The sample consists of about 670,000 clones, 75% to 90% of them appearing once. The material sequenced was peripheral blood. All receptors derive from a woman aged 18 to 35 with acute or convalescent COVID-19. The CDR3 runs from the conserved cysteine through the conserved F or W. A D gene is named only where the DNA matches it firmly. The size field is filled for only some rows; it gives once, few, many or a size class.

V gene	J gene	D gene	clone size	CDR3 DNA	CDR3 protein
TRBV7-9	TRBJ2-5	-	-	TGTGCCAGCAGCGAGTACCAAGAGACCCAGTACTTC	CASSEYQETQYF
TRBV11-2	TRBJ2-7	-	few	TGTGCCAGCAGCTTTTCAGGCAGGGAGGAGCACGAGCAGTACTTC	CASSFSGREEHEQYF
TRBV9	TRBJ1-2	TRBD1	-	TGTGCCAGCAGCGTAGGACAGGGAGAAAGCTATGGCTACACCTTC	CASSVGQGESYGYTF
TRBV28	TRBJ1-5	-	-	TGTGCCAGCAGCCTTCAATCGACAGGAAAAAATCAGCCCCAGCATTTT	CASSLQSTGKNQPQHF
TRBV9	TRBJ1-3	TRBD1	-	TGTGCCAGCAGTCTTTCAGGGGGCGGAAACACCATATATTTT	CASSLSGGGNTIYF
TRBV4-2	TRBJ1-4	-	-	TGTGCCAGCAGCCAAGGGGTCGGGGTTTCAGATATACTGTTTTTT	CASSQGVGVSDILFF
TRBV18	TRBJ1-1	-	-	TGTGCCAGCTCCCGACAGGACTACACTGAAGCTTTCTTT	CASSRQDYTEAFF
TRBV11-2	TRBJ2-2	TRBD1	few	TGTGCCAGCAGATCCGGGACAGGGAAGGCCGGGGAGCTGTTTTTT	CASRSGTGKAGELFF
TRBV6-2/TRBV6-3	TRBJ1-2	TRBD1	-	TGTGCCAGCAGTTCGCCTCGTGGGGACAGGGGCTCCTATGGCTACACCTTC	CASSSPRGDRGSYGYTF
TRBV9	TRBJ2-3	TRBD1	-	TGTGCCAGCAGCGTGCAGGGGGCTGGAGCCACAGATACGCAGTATTTT	CASSVQGAGATDTQYF
TRBV30	TRBJ1-1	-	-	TGTGCCTGGAGCAAGAACAGGAACACTGAAGCTTTCTTT	CAWSKNRNTEAFF
TRBV2	TRBJ1-1	-	-	TGTGCCAGCAGATCGCCCCGACTACACGACACTGAAGCTTTCTTT	CASRSPRLHDTEAFF
TRBV25-1	TRBJ1-1	-	-	TGTGCCAGCAGTGAATATACAGGTGAAGCTTTCTTT	CASSEYTGEAFF
TRBV6-2/TRBV6-3	TRBJ1-1	TRBD1	once	TGTGCCAGCAGTCCACGGACAGGGGGTTTCATGTTCACTGAAGCTTTCTTT	CASSPRTGGFMFTEAFF
TRBV30	TRBJ2-3	-	-	TGTGCCTGGAGTTTCTCCACAGATACGCAGTATTTT	CAWSFSTDTQYF
TRBV5-1	TRBJ2-7	TRBD1	-	TGCGCCAGCGCCGGACAGGGGAGGTACGAGCAGTACTTC	CASAGQGRYEQYF
TRBV7-3	TRBJ1-1	-	-	TGTGCCAGCAGCTTCTCCCTGAACACTGAAGCTTTCTTT	CASSFSLNTEAFF
TRBV19	TRBJ1-2	-	once	TGTGCCAGTAGTATGAGAGGAGGGTATGGCTACACCTTC	CASSMRGGYGYTF
TRBV12-5	TRBJ2-2	TRBD1	-	TGTGCTAGTGGCCTACCGGGACAGGGGGCCCCCGGGGAGCTGTTTTTT	CASGLPGQGAPGELFF
TRBV5-1	TRBJ2-2	-	-	TGCGCCAGCAGCCTTAACACCGGGGAGCTGTTTTTT	CASSLNTGELFF
TRBV27	TRBJ2-7	TRBD1	-	TGTGCCAGCAGTAACGGACAGGGGCCCTCCTACGAGCAGTACTTC	CASSNGQGPSYEQYF
TRBV7-9	TRBJ1-2	-	-	TGTGCCAGCAGCTTAAGGGAGGACGGCTACACCTTC	CASSLREDGYTF
TRBV5-1	TRBJ2-5	-	-	TGCGCCAGCAGCTTGGGCCTTAAGGGGGAGACCCAGTACTTC	CASSLGLKGETQYF
TRBV19	TRBJ1-5	-	-	TGTGCCAGTAGTATAGCCATCCGTAGAGGGAATCAGCCCCAGCATTTT	CASSIAIRRGNQPQHF
TRBV5-1	TRBJ2-3	TRBD2	-	TGCGCCAGCAGCTTGGTGCCTAGCGGGGGAGATACGCAGTATTTT	CASSLVPSGGDTQYF
TRBV7-8	TRBJ1-2	-	-	TGTGCCAGCAGCCTAGGTGGTAGCCAAGCTAACTATGGCTACACCTTC	CASSLGGSQANYGYTF
TRBV4-3	TRBJ1-2	-	-	TGCGCCAGCAGCCAAGTTTCTGGGAGCTATGGCTACACCTTC	CASSQVSGSYGYTF
TRBV18	TRBJ1-2	TRBD1	-	TGTGCCAGCTCACGGGACAGAGACAATGGCTACACCTTC	CASSRDRDNGYTF
TRBV30	TRBJ1-1	-	once	TGTGCCTGGATCGCGGGGGGTGAAGCTTTCTTT	CAWIAGGEAFF
TRBV24-1	TRBJ2-3	TRBD1	-	TGTGCCACCAGTGATTCTGCCGGGACAGGGGGCACAGATACGCAGTATTTT	CATSDSAGTGGTDTQYF
TRBV7-6	TRBJ2-5	TRBD2	-	TGTGCCAGCAGCTCGCTTAGCGGGGGGGCCGGAGAGACCCAGTACTTC	CASSSLSGGAGETQYF
TRBV2	TRBJ1-3	-	-	TGTGCCAGCAGTGGGGAGGGGCAGGGTGGAAACACCATATATTTT	CASSGEGQGGNTIYF
TRBV10-3	TRBJ2-5	-	-	TGTGCCATCAGCCCGCCGGGAGAGACCCAGTACTTC	CAISPPGETQYF
TRBV29-1	TRBJ2-2	TRBD1	-	TGCAGCGTCGGGACAGGGGGCTCCGGGGAGCTGTTTTTT	CSVGTGGSGELFF
TRBV28	TRBJ2-1	-	-	TGTGCCAGCAGTTGGGACAAGAGGGACCTAAACTACAATGAGCAGTTCTTC	CASSWDKRDLNYNEQFF
TRBV13	TRBJ1-4	TRBD1	-	TGTGCCAGCAGCTCCGGGACAGCGAATGAAAAACTGTTTTTT	CASSSGTANEKLFF
TRBV9	TRBJ2-3	TRBD2	-	TGTGCCAGCAGCGAGCTAGCGGGGGGGGTCACAGATACGCAGTATTTT	CASSELAGGVTDTQYF
TRBV6-4	TRBJ1-1	TRBD1	-	TGTGCCAGCAGTCGGGACAGGGGATCGAGCACTGAAGCTTTCTTT	CASSRDRGSSTEAFF
TRBV18	TRBJ2-1	-	-	TGTGCCAGCTCACCACCTAGCCCGGCCAACAATGAGCAGTTCTTC	CASSPPSPANNEQFF
TRBV11-2	TRBJ2-3	-	-	TGTGCCAGCAGCTTAAACTTCCTTGCGGGGGCCCAGGTGGATACGCAGTATTTT	CASSLNFLAGAQVDTQYF
TRBV5-1	TRBJ1-2	-	few	TGCGCCAGCAGCTTGGACAGCACCTATGGCTACACCTTC	CASSLDSTYGYTF
TRBV9	TRBJ1-6	-	-	TGTGCCAGCAGCGTAGGACAAGTTAATTCACCCCTCCACTTT	CASSVGQVNSPLHF
TRBV19	TRBJ1-1	TRBD1	-	TGTGCCAGTAGCCTGCGGGACAGGATAACTGAAGCTTTCTTT	CASSLRDRITEAFF
TRBV5-6	TRBJ1-3	-	-	TGTGCCAGCAGCTTGCCGCAGGACTCTGGAAACACCATATATTTT	CASSLPQDSGNTIYF
TRBV12-1	TRBJ1-2	-	-	TGTGCCAGCAGCTTTTTAAGGGGTAATCTCAGGGGGCGCGGGGGCTACACCTTC	CASSFLRGNLRGRGGYTF
TRBV19	TRBJ1-5	-	-	TGTGCCAGTAGTATAGTTAAAGCTAGCAATCAGCCCCAGCATTTT	CASSIVKASNQPQHF
TRBV4-1	TRBJ2-2	-	-	TGCGCCAGCAGCCCCCGGGGGTACGGAAGGGGTACCGGGGAGCTGTTTTTT	CASSPRGYGRGTGELFF
TRBV7-2	TRBJ1-5	-	-	TGTGCCAGCGCAAAACAGGGCAATCAGCCCCAGCATTTT	CASAKQGNQPQHF
TRBV7-2	TRBJ1-5	-	few	TGTGCCAGCAGCCCTCAGGGGAATCAGCCCCAGCATTTT	CASSPQGNQPQHF
TRBV5-1	TRBJ1-1	-	-	TGCGCCAGCGGCACAGGGACTGAAGCTTTCTTT	CASGTGTEAFF
TRBV24-1	TRBJ1-6	TRBD1	once	TGTGCCACCAGTGACCCCCGACAGGGAACGGATAATTCACCCCTCCACTTT	CATSDPRQGTDNSPLHF
TRBV15	TRBJ1-2	-	once	TGTGCCACCAGCAGAGGGGTGGGAGGCGGATATGGCTACACCTTC	CATSRGVGGGYGYTF
TRBV13	TRBJ2-7	-	-	TGTGCCAGCAGCCCGACAGGTGAGAGATACGAGCAGTACTTC	CASSPTGERYEQYF
TRBV5-5	TRBJ1-2	TRBD1	-	TGTGCCAGCAGCTTGAGTCCAGGGGGCGAGAACTACACCTTC	CASSLSPGGENYTF
TRBV27	TRBJ2-7	-	-	TGTGCCAGCAGTTCTCGGGTCAGTAAGATTGAGCAGTACTTC	CASSSRVSKIEQYF
TRBV28	TRBJ2-7	-	-	TGTGCCAGCAGTTCGGCCAGGGTAACCTACGAGCAGTACTTC	CASSSARVTYEQYF
TRBV3-1/TRBV3-2	TRBJ2-3	-	-	TGTGCCAGCAGCCGAGCGGGATCGGGGGGCTCCTCAGATACGCAGTATTTT	CASSRAGSGGSSDTQYF
TRBV10-3	TRBJ1-5	TRBD1	-	TGTGCCATCAGTGAGTCGGGAACAGGGGTCGGAAATCAGCCCCAGCATTTT	CAISESGTGVGNQPQHF